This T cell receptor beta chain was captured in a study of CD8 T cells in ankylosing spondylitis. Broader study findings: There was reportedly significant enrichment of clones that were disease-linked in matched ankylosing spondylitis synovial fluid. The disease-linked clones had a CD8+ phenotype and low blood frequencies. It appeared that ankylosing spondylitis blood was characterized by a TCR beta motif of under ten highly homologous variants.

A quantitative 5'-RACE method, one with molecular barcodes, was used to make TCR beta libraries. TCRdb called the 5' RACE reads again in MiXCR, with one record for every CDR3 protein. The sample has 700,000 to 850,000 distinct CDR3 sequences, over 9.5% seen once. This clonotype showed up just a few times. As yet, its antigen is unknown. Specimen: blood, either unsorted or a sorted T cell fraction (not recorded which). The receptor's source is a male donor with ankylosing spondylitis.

Written as DNA, the CDR3 is TGTGCCAGCAGAGCACAGGGGAAGGGGGTAGGGCCCCAGCATTTT. Its translation: CASRAQGKGVGPQHF. The chain has TRBV6-5 and TRBJ1-5; TRBD1 aligns across 7 bases. The CDR3 totals 15 residues. Germline V gene sequence: CDR1 MNHEY, CDR2 SVGAGI. Germline trimming cut 6 bases from V and 9 bases from J; bases unmatched to any gene: 14.